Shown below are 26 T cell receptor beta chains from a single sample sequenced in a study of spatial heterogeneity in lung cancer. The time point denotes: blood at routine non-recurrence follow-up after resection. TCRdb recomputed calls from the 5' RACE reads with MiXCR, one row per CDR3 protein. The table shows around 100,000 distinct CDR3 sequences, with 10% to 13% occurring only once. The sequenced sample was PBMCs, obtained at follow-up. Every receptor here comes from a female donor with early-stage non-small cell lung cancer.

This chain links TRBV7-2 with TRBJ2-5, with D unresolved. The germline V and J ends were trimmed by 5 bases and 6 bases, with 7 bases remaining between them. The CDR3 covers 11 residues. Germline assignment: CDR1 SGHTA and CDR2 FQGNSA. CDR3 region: CASSPGQTQYF. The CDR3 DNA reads TGTGCCAGCAGCCCCGGACAGACCCAGTACTTC.

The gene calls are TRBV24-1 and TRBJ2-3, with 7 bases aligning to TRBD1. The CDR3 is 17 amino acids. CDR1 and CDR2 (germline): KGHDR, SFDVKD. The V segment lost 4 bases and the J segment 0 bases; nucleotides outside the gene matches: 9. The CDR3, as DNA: TGTGCCACCAGTGAATTTGGACAGGCCCAGAGCACAGATACGCAGTATTTT. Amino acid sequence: CATSEFGQAQSTDTQYF.

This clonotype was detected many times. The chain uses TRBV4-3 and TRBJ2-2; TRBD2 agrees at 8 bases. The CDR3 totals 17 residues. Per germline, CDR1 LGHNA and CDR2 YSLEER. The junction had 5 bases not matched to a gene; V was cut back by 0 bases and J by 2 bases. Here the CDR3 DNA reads TGCGCCAGCAGCCAAGAACAACTAGCGGTTAACACCGGGGAGCTGTTTTTT. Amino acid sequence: CASSQEQLAVNTGELFF.

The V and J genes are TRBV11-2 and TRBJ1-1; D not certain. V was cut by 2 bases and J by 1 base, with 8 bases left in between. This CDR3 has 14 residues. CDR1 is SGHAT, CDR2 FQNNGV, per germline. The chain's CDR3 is CASSLSQANTEAFF. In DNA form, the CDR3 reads TGTGCCAGCAGCTTAAGTCAAGCGAACACTGAAGCTTTCTTT.

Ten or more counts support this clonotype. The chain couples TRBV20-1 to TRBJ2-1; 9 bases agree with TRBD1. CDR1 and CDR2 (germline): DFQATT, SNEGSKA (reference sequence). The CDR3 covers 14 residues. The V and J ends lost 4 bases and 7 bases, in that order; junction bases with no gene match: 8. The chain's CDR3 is CSAKQGASRNEQFF. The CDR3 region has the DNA TGCAGTGCTAAACAGGGGGCGAGTCGGAATGAGCAGTTCTTC.

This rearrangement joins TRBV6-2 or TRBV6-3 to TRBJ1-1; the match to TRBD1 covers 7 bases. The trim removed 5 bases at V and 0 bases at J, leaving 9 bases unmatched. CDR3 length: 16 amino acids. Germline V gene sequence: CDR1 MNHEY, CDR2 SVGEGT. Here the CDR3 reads CASSRNRGNMNTEAFF. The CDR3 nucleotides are TGTGCCAGCAGTCGAAACAGGGGCAACATGAACACTGAAGCTTTCTTT.

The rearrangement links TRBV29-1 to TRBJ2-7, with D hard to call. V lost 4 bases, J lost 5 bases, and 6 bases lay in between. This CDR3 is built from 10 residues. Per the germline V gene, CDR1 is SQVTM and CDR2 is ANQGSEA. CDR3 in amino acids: CSVVLHEQYF. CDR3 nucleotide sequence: TGCAGCGTTGTTCTCCACGAGCAGTACTTC.

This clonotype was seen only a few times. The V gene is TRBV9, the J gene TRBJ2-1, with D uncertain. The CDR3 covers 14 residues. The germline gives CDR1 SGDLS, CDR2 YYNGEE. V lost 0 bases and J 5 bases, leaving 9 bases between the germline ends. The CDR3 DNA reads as TGTGCCAGCAGCGTAGTAGCCACAGACAATGAGCAGTTCTTC. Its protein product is CASSVVATDNEQFF.

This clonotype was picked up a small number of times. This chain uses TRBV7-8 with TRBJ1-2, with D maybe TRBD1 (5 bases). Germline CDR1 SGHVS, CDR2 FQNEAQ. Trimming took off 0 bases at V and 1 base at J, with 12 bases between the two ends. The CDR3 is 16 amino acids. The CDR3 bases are TGTGCCAGCAGCTTAGCGAGGGCGAGGGGTAACTATGGCTACACCTTC. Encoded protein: CASSLARARGNYGYTF.

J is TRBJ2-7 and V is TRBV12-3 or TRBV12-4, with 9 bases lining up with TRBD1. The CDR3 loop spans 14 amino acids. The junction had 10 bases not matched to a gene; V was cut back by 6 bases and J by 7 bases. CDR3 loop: CASRDGTGGREQYF. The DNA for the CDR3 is TGTGCCAGCAGGGACGGCACAGGGGGCAGGGAGCAGTACTTC.

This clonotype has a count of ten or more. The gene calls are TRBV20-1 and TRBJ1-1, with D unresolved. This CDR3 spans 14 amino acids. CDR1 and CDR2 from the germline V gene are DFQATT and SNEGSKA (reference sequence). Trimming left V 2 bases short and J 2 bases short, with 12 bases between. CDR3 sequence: CSARRYRANTEAFF. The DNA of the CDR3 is TGCAGTGCTAGAAGGTATAGGGCTAACACTGAAGCTTTCTTT.

The DNA for the CDR3 is TGTGCCAGCAGTGAACCAAGAGGGGTAGAGACCCAGTACTTC. Its translation is CASSEPRGVETQYF. This rearrangement joins TRBV25-1 to TRBJ2-5; D assignment may be TRBD1 or TRBD2 (5 bases each). This CDR3 is built from 14 residues. Trimming cost V 2 bases and J 4 bases, with 11 bases left between them. CDR1 and CDR2 (germline): MGHDK, SYGVNS. Full variable domain (remainder filled in from reference TRBV25-1 and TRBJ2-5): EADIYQTPRYLVIGTGKKITLECSQTMGHDKMYWYQQDPGMELHLIHYSYGVNSTEKGDLSSESTVSRIRTEHFPLTLESARPSHTSQYLCASSEPRGVETQYFGPGTRLLVL.

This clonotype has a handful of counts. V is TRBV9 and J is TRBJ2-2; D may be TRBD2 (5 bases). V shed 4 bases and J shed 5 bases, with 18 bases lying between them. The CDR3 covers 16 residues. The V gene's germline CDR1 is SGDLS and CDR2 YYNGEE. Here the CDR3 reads CASSPEGRTLTGELFF. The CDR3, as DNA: TGTGCCAGCAGCCCAGAGGGCAGAACCTTGACCGGGGAGCTGTTTTTT.

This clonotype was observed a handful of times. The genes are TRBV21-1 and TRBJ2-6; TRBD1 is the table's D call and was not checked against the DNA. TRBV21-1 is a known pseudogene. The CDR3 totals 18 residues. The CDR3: CASRKEDRGMVGANVLTF. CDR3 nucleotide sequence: TGTGCCAGCAGAAAGGAAGACAGGGGAATGGTTGGGGCCAACGTCCTGACTTTC.

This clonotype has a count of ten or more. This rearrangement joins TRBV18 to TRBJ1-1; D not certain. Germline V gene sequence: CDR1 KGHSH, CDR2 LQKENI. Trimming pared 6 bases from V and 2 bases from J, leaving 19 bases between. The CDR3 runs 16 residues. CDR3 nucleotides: TGTGCCAGCTCCGTTAGTCGGGATCCCCAAAACACTGAAGCTTTCTTT. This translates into CASSVSRDPQNTEAFF.

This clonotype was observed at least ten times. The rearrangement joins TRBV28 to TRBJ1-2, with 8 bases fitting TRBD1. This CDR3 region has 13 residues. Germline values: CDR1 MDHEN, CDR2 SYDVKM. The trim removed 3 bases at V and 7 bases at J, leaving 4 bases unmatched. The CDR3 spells CASSFRDRSGYTF. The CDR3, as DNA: TGTGCCAGCAGTTTCCGGGACAGGTCTGGCTACACCTTC.

The CDR3 is CATSDTGTSSTDTQYF. CDR3 DNA: TGTGCCACCAGTGACACCGGGACATCTAGCACAGATACGCAGTATTTT. V gene TRBV24-1 combines with J gene TRBJ2-3; D might be TRBD1 (6 bases). Trimming took 4 bases from V and 0 from J, leaving 13 bases between them. There are 16 residues in the CDR3. Germline V gene data show CDR1 as KGHDR and CDR2 as SFDVKD.

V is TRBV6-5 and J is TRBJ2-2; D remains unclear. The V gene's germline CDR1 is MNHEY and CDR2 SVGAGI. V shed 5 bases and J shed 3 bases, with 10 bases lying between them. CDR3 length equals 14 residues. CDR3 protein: CASSPSGYTGELFF. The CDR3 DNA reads TGTGCCAGCAGTCCTTCAGGCTACACCGGGGAGCTGTTTTTT.

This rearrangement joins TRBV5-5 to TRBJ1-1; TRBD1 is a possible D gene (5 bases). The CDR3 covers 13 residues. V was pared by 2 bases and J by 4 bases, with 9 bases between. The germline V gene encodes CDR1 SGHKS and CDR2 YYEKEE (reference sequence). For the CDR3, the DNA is TGTGCCAGCAGCTTCCCGGGACTCACTGAAGCTTTCTTT. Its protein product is CASSFPGLTEAFF.

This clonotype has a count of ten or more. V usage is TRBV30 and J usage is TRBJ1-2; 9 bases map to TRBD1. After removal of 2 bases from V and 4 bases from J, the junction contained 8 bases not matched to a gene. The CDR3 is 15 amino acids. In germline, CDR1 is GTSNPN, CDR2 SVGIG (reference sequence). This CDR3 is CAWSPFTTGGYGYTF. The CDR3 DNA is TGTGCCTGGAGTCCCTTCACGACAGGGGGCTATGGCTACACCTTC.

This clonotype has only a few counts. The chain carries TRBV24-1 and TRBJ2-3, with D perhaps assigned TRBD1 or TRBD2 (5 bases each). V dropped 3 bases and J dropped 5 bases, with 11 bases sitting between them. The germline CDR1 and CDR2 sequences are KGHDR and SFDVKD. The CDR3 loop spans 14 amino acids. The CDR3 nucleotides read TGTGCCACCAGTGATGTACTTGGGGGAGATACGCAGTATTTT. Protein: CATSDVLGGDTQYF.

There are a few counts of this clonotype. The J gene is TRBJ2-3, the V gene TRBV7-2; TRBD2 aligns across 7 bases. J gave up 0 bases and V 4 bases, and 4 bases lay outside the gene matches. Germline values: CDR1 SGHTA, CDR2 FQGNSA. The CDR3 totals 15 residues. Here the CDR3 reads CASSSPSGSTDTQYF. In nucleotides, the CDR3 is TGTGCCAGCAGCTCGCCTAGCGGCAGCACAGATACGCAGTATTTT.

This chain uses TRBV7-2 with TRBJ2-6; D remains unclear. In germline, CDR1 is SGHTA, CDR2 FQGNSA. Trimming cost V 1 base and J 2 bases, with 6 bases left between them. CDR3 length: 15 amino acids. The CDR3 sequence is CASSLEVAGANVLTF. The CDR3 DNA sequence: TGTGCCAGCAGCTTAGAGGTGGCTGGGGCCAACGTCCTGACTTTC.

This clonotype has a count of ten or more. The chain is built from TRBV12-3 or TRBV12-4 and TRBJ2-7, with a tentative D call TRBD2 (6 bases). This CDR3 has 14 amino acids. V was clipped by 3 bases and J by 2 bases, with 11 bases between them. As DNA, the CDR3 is TGTGCCAGCAGTTTCCGGCGGGATACCTACGAGCAGTACTTC. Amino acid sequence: CASSFRRDTYEQYF.

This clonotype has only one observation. The CDR3 nucleotides are TGTGCCAGCAGTTTACACGCAGGACCCTATGGCTACACCTTC. Translated: CASSLHAGPYGYTF. The chain has TRBV12-3 or TRBV12-4 and TRBJ1-2, with D hard to call. The CDR3 consists of 14 residues. The V end lost 2 bases, the J end lost 4 bases, and 11 bases lay between the germline ends.

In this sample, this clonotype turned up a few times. The CDR3 DNA reads as TGTGCCAGCAGTTTAGGGACAGGGGCGAGATGGCAGGACGCCTACGAGCAGTACTTC. Protein sequence: CASSLGTGARWQDAYEQYF. The rearrangement joins TRBV28 to TRBJ2-7; TRBD1 agrees at 10 bases. CDR1 is MDHEN, CDR2 SYDVKM, per germline. CDR3 length: 19 amino acids. V gave up 2 bases and J gave up 2 bases; unmatched junction bases: 15.